This T cell receptor (beta chain) was captured by sequencing in a study of somatic mutations in cytotoxic T cells in rheumatoid arthritis. Across the study: Flow cytometry sorted some V beta antibody-stained T-cell populations to nearly 100% purity, V beta1+ cells among them being sequenced for TCRB.

Note on this clone: The target antigen is unknown.

The J segment lost 3 bases and the V segment lost 1 base, leaving 4 bases of the junction unmatched. CDR1 and CDR2 (germline): SGHDT, YYEEEE. The CDR3 contains 16 residues. The repertoire was sequenced with immunoSEQ multiplex PCR; TCRdb's copy has only in-frame clones and lacks some. Of 15,000 or so clones listed, roughly 78% are singletons. Study results and caveats: Only rheumatoid arthritis patients, not healthy controls, showed CD8+ clonality increasing with age.

Positive magnetic bead selection was used to isolate CD4+ and CD8+ cells; purity was checked by flow cytometry. Sequencing was done on a sample of CD8+ T cells sorted from blood. The sequence was obtained from a woman aged 50 to 60 with rheumatoid arthritis. The chain is built from TRBV5-6 and TRBJ2-3; 11 bases are a match to TRBD2. The CDR3 DNA reads TGTGCCAGCAGCTTGTCGGCTAGCGGGAGGACAGATACGCAGTATTTT. Translated, it gives CASSLSASGRTDTQYF.